This T cell receptor beta chain is drawn from a study of CD8 T cells in ankylosing spondylitis. A quantitative 5'-RACE method, one with molecular barcodes, was used to make TCR beta libraries. TCRdb analysed the 5' RACE reads with MiXCR anew, one entry per CDR3 protein. Of about 190,000 distinct CDR3 sequences detected, roughly 13% appear once; the ten largest clones hold approximately 11%. The trim removed 0 bases at V and 6 bases at J, leaving 5 bases unmatched. CDR1 SGDLS and CDR2 YYNGEE come from the germline V gene. The CDR3 consists of 15 residues. Whole-study results and caveats: Disease-linked clones were CD8+ and relatively rare in peripheral blood. Significant enrichment of disease-linked clones was reportedly seen in matched ankylosing spondylitis synovial fluid. Eight or nine highly homologous variants formed a TCR beta motif that appeared characteristic of ankylosing spondylitis blood.

This clonotype was counted many times. Its antigen remains unidentified. The material sequenced was blood, either unsorted or a sorted T cell fraction (not recorded which). The clonotype was recovered from a female donor with ankylosing spondylitis or in good health (not recorded which). V gene TRBV9 combines with J gene TRBJ2-1; 8 bases align to TRBD2. The CDR3 DNA reads as TGTGCCAGCAGCGTAGAGGACGGGAGGGCCAATGAGCAGTTCTTC. This encodes CASSVEDGRANEQFF.